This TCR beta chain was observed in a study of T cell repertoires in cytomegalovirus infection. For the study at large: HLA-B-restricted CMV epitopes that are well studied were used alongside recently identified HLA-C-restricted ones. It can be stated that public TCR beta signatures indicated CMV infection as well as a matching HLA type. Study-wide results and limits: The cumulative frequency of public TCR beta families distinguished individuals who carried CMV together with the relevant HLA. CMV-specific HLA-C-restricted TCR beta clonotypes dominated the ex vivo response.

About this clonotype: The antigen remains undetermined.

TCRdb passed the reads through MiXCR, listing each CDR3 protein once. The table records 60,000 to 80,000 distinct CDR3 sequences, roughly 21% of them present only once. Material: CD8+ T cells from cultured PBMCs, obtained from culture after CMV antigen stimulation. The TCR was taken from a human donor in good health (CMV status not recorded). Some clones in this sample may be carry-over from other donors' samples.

This CDR3 reads CASSSPTGGVETQYF. In DNA form, the CDR3 reads TGTGCCAGCAGCTCCCCGACAGGGGGTGTGGAGACCCAGTACTTC. The chain combines TRBV11-2 with TRBJ2-5; 9 bases align to TRBD1. The CDR3 consists of 15 residues. J lost 5 bases, V lost 4 bases, and 8 bases had no gene match. Germline V CDR1 and CDR2: SGHAT, FQNNGV.